The clone carrying this TCR beta chain was seen a handful of times. The source of the sample is a study of blood T cells in healthy people across ages. Using a J-beta primer mix together with a sample-barcoded 5' primer, a second PCR was run for roughly 7 to 12 cycles. TCRdb fed the 5' RACE reads into MiXCR, producing one record per CDR3 protein. The sample shows some 760,000 distinct CDR3 sequences, around 25% of them seen only once. Trimming pared 3 bases from V and 0 bases from J, leaving 17 bases between. The germline V gene encodes CDR1 MDHEN and CDR2 SYDVKM. This CDR3 is built from 17 residues. These data were also filed under a second study, of T cells of mothers and their children.

The sequence was collected from a boy aged 5 to 17 in good health. Sequencing was done on a sample of blood. The J gene is TRBJ2-5, the V gene TRBV28, with D possibly matching TRBD2 (5 bases). The DNA of the CDR3 is TGTGCCAGCAGTTTCGTGACTCAGGTTAGCGACCAAGAGACCCAGTACTTC. Residues: CASSFVTQVSDQETQYF.